The present T cell receptor beta chain was sequenced within a study of T cells in narcolepsy. The sample holds a few counts of this clone. The CDR3 has 12 residues. V was shortened by 4 bases and J by 1 base, with 7 bases between the two germline ends. Germline V lookup: CDR1 SQVTM, CDR2 ANQGSEA. Assay: immunoSEQ multiplex PCR; the TCRdb copy retains only in-frame clones and omits some. The table includes around 24,000 clones, about 83% detected once. Input material: CD45RA- memory CD4+ T cells from PBMCs. This TCR was sampled from a human donor with narcolepsy. The rearrangement links TRBV29-1 to TRBJ2-5, with D uncertain. The CDR3 DNA is TGCAGCGTTGGCTACGGCCAAGAGACCCAGTACTTC. Its protein product is CSVGYGQETQYF.